A single T cell receptor beta chain is shown here with its context. The antigen is unknown. The data originate from a study of T cell responses to AZD1222 COVID-19 vaccine. Clones were read by immunoSEQ multiplex PCR, and TCRdb kept only the in-frame ones, dropping some. Counted here are around 91,000 clones, over 75% occurring once; the ten biggest clones make up around 21%. Study-wide points: Spike-wide vaccine-associated CD4 TCRs dominated at 160-218 and 743-854. Once two AZD1222 doses were given, Spike-specific TCR breadth and depth went up. Unmutated variant regions are reportedly the target of nearly half of TCRs that are spike-specific. Just six people given AZD1222 tested seropositive at baseline.

This CDR3 spans 13 amino acids. Germline lookup yields CDR1 SGHTA and CDR2 FQGNSA. Trimming shortened V by 1 base and J by 4 bases, and 7 bases separated the two germline ends. The TCR comes from an adult in good health. J is TRBJ1-2 and V is TRBV7-2; D is ambiguous. Material: peripheral blood, obtained on day 0 of AZD1222 vaccination. The DNA for the CDR3 is TGTGCCAGCAGCTTAGGGACCAGCTATGGCTACACCTTC. It is translated as CASSLGTSYGYTF.